This T cell receptor (beta chain) was sequenced for a study of CD8 T cells in Susac syndrome. Background on the study: At blood draw, Susac syndrome patients were therapy-naive, on corticosteroids, or on intravenous immunoglobulin alone. Study outcomes and limitations: Across the total CD8+ repertoires, sixteen Susac-specific public clones were found. The CD8+ TEMRA repertoires yielded about 5 such clones.

Germline assignment: CDR1 SEHNR and CDR2 FQNEAQ (reference sequence). Trimming removed 1 base at V and 3 bases at J, with 7 bases between. This CDR3 is built from 13 residues. Reverse transcription used about 0.45 to 1 ug RNA and random hexamers. The method of amplification for TCR beta CDR3 was immunoSEQ multiplex PCR, covering 54 Vbeta and 13 Jbeta. One entry per CDR3 protein results from TCRdb running MiXCR on the immunoSEQ multiplex PCR reads. In the table there are some 130,000 distinct CDR3 sequences, roughly 94% of which are singletons. As for this clonotype: Its antigen is unidentified.

The sequencing sample was made of CD8+ T cells from PBMCs. The TCR was taken from a human donor with Susac syndrome. This chain connects TRBV7-9 to TRBJ2-7; D is unclear. The CDR3, as DNA: TGTGCCAGCAGCTTAGAGGGTTTCTACGAGCAGTACTTC. Protein: CASSLEGFYEQYF. Looking up the rest from reference TRBV7-9 and TRBJ2-7 gives the full variable domain: DTGVSQNPRHKITKRGQNVTFRCDPISEHNRLYWYRQTLGQGPEFLTYFQNEAQLEKSRLLSDRFSAERPKGSFSTLEIQRTEQGDSAMYLCASSLEGFYEQYFGPGTRLTVT.